Listed here is a single T cell receptor beta chain. These data come from a study of shared clonotypes between healthy human individuals. V was shortened by 7 bases and J by 2 bases, with 18 bases between the two germline ends. The CDR3 length is 15 residues. Per the germline V gene, CDR1 is MNHEY and CDR2 is SVGAGI. CD45RA+ naive and CD45RA-negative memory subsets were separated from CD4+ cells. Sequencing was performed with immunoSEQ multiplex PCR; in TCRdb, only in-frame clones are kept and a portion is missing. The table records under 1,100,000 clones, around 76% of them present only once. The chain employs TRBV6-5 and TRBJ2-7, with D possibly being TRBD1 (6 bases). Material for sequencing was memory CD4+ T cells sorted from blood. Subset meaning: CD45RA-negative fraction. This receptor was identified in a man aged 18 to 30 in good health. In DNA, the CDR3 is TGTGCCAGCACCAGGGGCCTCAAAGTCGCCTACGAGCAGTACTTC. Translating it yields CASTRGLKVAYEQYF.